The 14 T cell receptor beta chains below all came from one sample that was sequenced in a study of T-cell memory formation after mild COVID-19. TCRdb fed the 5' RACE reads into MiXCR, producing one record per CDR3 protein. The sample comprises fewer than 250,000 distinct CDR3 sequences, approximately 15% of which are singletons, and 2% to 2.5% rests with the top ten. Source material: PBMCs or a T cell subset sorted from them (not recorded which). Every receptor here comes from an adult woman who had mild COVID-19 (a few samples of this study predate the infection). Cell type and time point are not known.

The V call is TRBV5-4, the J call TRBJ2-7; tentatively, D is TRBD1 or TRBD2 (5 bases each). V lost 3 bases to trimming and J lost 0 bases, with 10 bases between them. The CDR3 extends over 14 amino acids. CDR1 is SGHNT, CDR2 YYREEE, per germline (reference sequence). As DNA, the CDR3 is TGTGCCAGCAGCTCGAGGGACGACTCCTACGAGCAGTACTTC. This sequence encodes CASSSRDDSYEQYF.

The CDR3 sequence: CSASPPRGNQPQHF. In nucleotides, the CDR3 is TGCAGTGCTAGTCCGCCAAGGGGAAATCAGCCCCAGCATTTT. The chain carries TRBV20-1 and TRBJ1-5; D perhaps matches TRBD1 (5 bases). V was clipped by 3 bases and J by 4 bases, with 13 bases between them. This CDR3 region has 14 residues. Germline CDR1 DFQATT, CDR2 SNEGSKA (reference sequence).

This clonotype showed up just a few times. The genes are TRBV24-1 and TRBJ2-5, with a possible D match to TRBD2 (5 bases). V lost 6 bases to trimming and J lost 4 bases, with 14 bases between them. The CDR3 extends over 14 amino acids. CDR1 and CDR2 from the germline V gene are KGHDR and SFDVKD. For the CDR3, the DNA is TGTGCCACCAGTCCCGGGGTGGGTCGAGAGACCCAGTACTTC. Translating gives CATSPGVGRETQYF.

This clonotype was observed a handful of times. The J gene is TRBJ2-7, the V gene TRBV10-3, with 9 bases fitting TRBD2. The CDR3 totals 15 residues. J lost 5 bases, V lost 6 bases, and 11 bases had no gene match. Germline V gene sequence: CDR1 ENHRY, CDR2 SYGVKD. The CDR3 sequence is CAIRKPGLAYDEQYF. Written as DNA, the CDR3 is TGTGCCATCAGGAAGCCGGGACTAGCTTATGACGAGCAGTACTTC.

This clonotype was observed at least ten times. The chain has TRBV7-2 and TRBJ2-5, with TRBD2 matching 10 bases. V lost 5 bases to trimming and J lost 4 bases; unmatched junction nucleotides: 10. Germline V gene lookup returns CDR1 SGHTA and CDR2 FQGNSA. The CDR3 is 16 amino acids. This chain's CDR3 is CASSPRVAGGGETQYF. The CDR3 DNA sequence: TGTGCCAGCAGCCCCCGCGTAGCGGGAGGAGGAGAGACCCAGTACTTC.

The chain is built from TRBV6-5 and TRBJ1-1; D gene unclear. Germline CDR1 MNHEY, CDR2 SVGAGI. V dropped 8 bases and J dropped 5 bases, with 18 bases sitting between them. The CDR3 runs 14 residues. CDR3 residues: CASFKRTTQTEAFF. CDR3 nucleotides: TGTGCCAGCTTTAAGAGGACGACCCAAACTGAAGCTTTCTTT.

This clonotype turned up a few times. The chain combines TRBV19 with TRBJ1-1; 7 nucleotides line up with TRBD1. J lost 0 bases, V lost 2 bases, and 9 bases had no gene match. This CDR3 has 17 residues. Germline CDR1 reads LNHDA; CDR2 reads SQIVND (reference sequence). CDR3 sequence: CASSIRGGTVMNTEAFF. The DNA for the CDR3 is TGTGCCAGTAGTATAAGAGGGGGGACAGTGATGAACACTGAAGCTTTCTTT.

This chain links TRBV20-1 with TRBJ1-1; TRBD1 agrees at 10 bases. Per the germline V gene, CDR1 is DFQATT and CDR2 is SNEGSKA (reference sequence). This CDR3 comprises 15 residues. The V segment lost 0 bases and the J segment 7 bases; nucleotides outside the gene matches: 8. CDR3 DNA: TGCAGTGCTAGAGAACCGGGGACAGGGGAACTTGAAGCTTTCTTT. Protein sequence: CSAREPGTGELEAFF.

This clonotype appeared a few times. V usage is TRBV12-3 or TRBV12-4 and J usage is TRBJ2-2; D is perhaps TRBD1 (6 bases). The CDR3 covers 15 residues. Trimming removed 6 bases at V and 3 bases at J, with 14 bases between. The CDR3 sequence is CASRSNRDHTGELFF. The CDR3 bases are TGTGCCAGCAGGTCCAACAGGGACCACACCGGGGAGCTGTTTTTT.

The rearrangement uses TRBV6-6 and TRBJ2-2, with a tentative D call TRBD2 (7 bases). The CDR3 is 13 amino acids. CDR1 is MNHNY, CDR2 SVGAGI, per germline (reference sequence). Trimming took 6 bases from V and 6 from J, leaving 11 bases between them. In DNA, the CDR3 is TGTGCCAGCAGGGCGGGGGCTGCCGGGGAGCTGTTTTTT. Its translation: CASRAGAAGELFF.

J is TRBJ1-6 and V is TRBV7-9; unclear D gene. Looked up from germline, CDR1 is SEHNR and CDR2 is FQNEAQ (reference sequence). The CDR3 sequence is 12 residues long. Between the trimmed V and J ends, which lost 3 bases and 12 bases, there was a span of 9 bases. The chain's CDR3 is CASSFEVRPLHF. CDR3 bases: TGTGCCAGCAGCTTTGAGGTCCGACCCCTCCACTTT.

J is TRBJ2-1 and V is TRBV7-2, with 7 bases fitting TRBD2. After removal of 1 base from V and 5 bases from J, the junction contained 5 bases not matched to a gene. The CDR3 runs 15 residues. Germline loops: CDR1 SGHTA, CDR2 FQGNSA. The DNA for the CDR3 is TGTGCCAGCAGCTTAGACAGGACTAGTCACAATGAGCAGTTCTTC. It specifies CASSLDRTSHNEQFF.

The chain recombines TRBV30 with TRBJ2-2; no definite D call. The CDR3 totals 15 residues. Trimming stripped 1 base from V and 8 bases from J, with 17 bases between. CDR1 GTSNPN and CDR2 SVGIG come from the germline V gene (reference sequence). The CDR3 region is CAWSADTAVIGELFF. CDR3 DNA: TGTGCCTGGAGTGCGGATACCGCCGTTATAGGGGAGCTGTTTTTT.

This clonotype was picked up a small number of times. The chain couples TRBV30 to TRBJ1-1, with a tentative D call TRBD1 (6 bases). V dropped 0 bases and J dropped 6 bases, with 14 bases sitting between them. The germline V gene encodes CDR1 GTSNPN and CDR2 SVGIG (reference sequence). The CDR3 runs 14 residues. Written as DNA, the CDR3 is TGTGCCTGGAGTGTAAAGTTTCGACAGGCTGAAGCTTTCTTT. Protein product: CAWSVKFRQAEAFF.